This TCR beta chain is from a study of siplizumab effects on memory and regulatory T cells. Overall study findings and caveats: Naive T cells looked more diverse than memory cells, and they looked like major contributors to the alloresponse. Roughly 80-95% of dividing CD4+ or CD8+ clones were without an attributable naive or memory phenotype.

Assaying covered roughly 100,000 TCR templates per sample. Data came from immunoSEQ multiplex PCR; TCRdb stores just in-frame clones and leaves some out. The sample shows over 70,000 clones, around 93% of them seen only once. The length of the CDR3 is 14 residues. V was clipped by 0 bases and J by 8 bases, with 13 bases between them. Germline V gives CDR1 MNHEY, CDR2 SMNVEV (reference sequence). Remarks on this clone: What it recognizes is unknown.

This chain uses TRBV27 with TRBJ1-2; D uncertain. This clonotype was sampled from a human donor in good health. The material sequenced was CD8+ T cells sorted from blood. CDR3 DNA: TGTGCCAGCAGTTTATCGTACGGACCGGGGGGCTACACCTTC. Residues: CASSLSYGPGGYTF.